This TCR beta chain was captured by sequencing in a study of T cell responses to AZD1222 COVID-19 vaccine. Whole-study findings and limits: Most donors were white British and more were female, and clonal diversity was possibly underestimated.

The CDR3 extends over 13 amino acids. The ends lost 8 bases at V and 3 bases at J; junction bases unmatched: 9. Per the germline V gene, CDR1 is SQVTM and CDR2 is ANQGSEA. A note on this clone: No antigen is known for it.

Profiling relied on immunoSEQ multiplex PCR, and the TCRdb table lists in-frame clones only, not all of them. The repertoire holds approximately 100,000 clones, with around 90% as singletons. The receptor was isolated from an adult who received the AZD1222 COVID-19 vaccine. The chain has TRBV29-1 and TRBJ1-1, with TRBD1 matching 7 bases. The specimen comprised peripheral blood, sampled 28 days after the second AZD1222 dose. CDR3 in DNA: TGCAGCCTCTACAGGGGCGGGCACACTGAAGCTTTCTTT. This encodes CSLYRGGHTEAFF.